Listed here is a single TCR beta chain. This clone occurred a few times. What this receptor recognizes is not known. Base quality data are lacking; no much larger clone is found one base away. The library relied on the immunoSEQ multiplex PCR assay. For the multiplex PCR, a mixture combining 60 forward primers for TCR Vbeta segments and 13 reverse primers for TCR Jbeta segments was used. Amplification of the CDR3 region of rearranged TCR beta genes was performed with a multiplex PCR assay on genomic DNA. On the Illumina HiSeq System, the amplified TCR beta libraries were sequenced as 87-base-pair reads. The study's processing was this. A later analysis tallied around 87 million unique TCR beta chains across the 666 repertoires, and around 9.9 million of those chains were shared by two or more donors. A nearest-neighbor algorithm error-corrected the raw reads and collapsed the reads into unique sequences, merging closely related sequences to remove PCR and sequencing errors. V, D and J gene segments were assigned by aligning CDR3 sequences to IMGT reference sequences. For a sequence to be retained, a match of at least six nucleotides to both a V gene segment and a J gene segment was required. Rearrangements were called productive when the CDR3 lacked stop codons and stayed in frame with V and J; all others were non-productive. CDR3 was defined according to IMGT convention as the region running from the second conserved V-encoded cysteine to the conserved J-encoded phenylalanine. The earlier analysis of about 640 of the donors excluded any sequence lacking an unambiguous match to a single V gene segment. An earlier analysis of 550 to 650 of the donors classified V segments as functional when productive rearrangements were above 56.7% and as segregating when the standard deviation between donors was above 5%. To diagnose cytomegalovirus status from the catalog of TCR beta chain sequences, a statistical classification framework was built. A later analysis assigned V and J genes by comparing TCR nucleotide sequences with IMGT/GENE-DB human TR gene sequences. In a later analysis, CDR3 sequences and most-parsimonious VDJ recombination scenarios were assigned using the TCRdist pipeline. In a later analysis, each TCR beta chain was defined by its CDR3 amino acid sequence together with its V-gene family, and reads without a unique V-gene family were excluded. A later analysis removed 550 to 650 highly shared, low-generation-probability nucleotide sequences to deal with suspected cross-contamination and a sequencing artifact. A later analysis calculated a clonal expansion index for each public chain from normalized within-repertoire ranks of inferred template counts. A later analysis computed generation probabilities with a VDJ recombination model fitted to out-of-frame rearrangements, and checked the results against IGoR. Hypergeometric tests were used in a later analysis to score TCR-TCR, TCR-HLA and TCR-CMV co-occurrence, with a repertoire-size bias correction applied to the TCR pairs. A later analysis estimated false discovery rates by permuting HLA or CMV assignments 20 times. In a later analysis, co-occurring TCRs were grouped with DBSCAN, and TCRdist sequence similarity was added when clustering was performed within HLA-allele-positive subsets. Co-occurrence clustering excluded repertoires with fewer than 30,000 or more than 120,000 public chains, plus five with anomalous nucleotide sharing. TCRdb took this table from immuneACCESS and kept in-frame rearrangements with V and J called. Such tables lack part of the clones; where checked against another copy, unresolved V genes explain under half of the gap, and the rest is unexplained. The DNA gave D and trimming, while V, J and clone size come from that table. The table for this sample lists under 200,000 clones; around 78% of them were counted only once. The ten largest clones add up to 2.5% to 3.5% of the sample.

The cohort comprised around 700 healthy bone marrow donors. At the time of sampling, every cohort member was nominally healthy, though immune exposures that went unrecorded were likely present. The donor tested CMV seropositive and was one of the 289 seropositive cohort members. Each donor provided a peripheral blood sample, and peripheral blood mononuclear cells were used for TCR beta sequencing. Genomic DNA extraction from the blood cell samples was performed with the Qiagen DNeasy Blood Extraction Kit. The data were taken from a study of cytomegalovirus exposure and HLA in healthy donors (dated 2017 in TCRdb). Broadly, across the study: An earlier analysis of roughly 500 of the donors reported 276 Gb of sequence data and 95 million to 120 million unique TCR beta sequences obtained from some 200 million T cells. HLA typing covered class I and class II loci at four-digit resolution. The study aimed to test whether signatures of past pathogen exposure could be identified by cataloging public T cell receptors. Alongside the repertoire data, information on donor age, sex, ethnicity and CMV serostatus was compiled. The number of typed donors differed by locus: roughly 629-640 for A, B, C, DRB1 and DQB1; approximately 540 for DQA1; 606 for DPA1; and roughly 450 for DPB1. To predict cytomegalovirus infection status, the study combined high-throughput TCR immunosequencing, statistical association of individual TCRs with disease status, and machine learning. The T cell repertoires of some 670 subjects were profiled by immunosequencing and related to cytomegalovirus serostatus. Roughly 300 gigabases of sequencing data and approximately 80 million unique TCR sequences were included in an early release covering about 700 HLA-typed donors. The genetic ancestry cluster associated with self-reported Caucasian donors included 80% to 90% of the roughly 360 genotyped donors. An earlier analysis of some 500 of the donors applied high-throughput TCR beta sequencing to assess whether each TCR beta V gene segment acted as functional or pseudogenic. Among about 400 genotyped donors of the cohort, an average of around 240,000 unique TCR beta nucleotide sequences was sequenced per donor, of which 15% to 20% were non-productive. Genome-wide SNP genotypes for about 65% of the roughly 670 donors were used in a later genetic analysis, which treated that subset as a discovery cohort. Roughly five DR-DQ haplotypes were handled as single units for association and clustering because linkage in the cohort was strong. Along with the approximately 650-subject first cohort, a separate validation cohort of 120 different subjects was used. All discovery cohort repertoires had been generated on a single sequencing platform. A later analysis re-analyzed previously published TCR beta repertoires from about 730 donors and added high-resolution HLA genotyping to study TCR occurrence patterns. In the later analysis, no new phenotypic data were used to find candidate immune exposures; instead, reliance was placed on TCR beta sequences and their occurrence across donors. Points the paper makes about the study in general: In a later analysis, around 17,000 TCR beta sequences were associated with specific HLA alleles at a false discovery rate of 0.05. Presence/absence analyses assumed roughly uniform sequencing depth across donors, an assumption that may not hold. A total of 150 or so TCR beta chains were listed by the study as associated with cytomegalovirus. In a later genetic analysis, a missense DCLRE1C variant was associated with V-gene and J-gene trimming of TCR beta chains, and the association was replicated in an independent cohort. Most TCR sequences were seen in very few donors, while some public TCRs were found in many individuals. Linkage disequilibrium might explain the correlated functional status among segregating V segments, but an unknown experimental factor could not be excluded. In vitro tests confirmed that a few of the cytomegalovirus-associated TCR beta chains recognize cytomegalovirus antigens. Most CMV-associated TCR beta chains appeared to be HLA-restricted in a later analysis, and the HLA associations seemed to be driven largely by CMV exposure. In both the original and validation cohorts, the classifier was reported to diagnose cytomegalovirus status with high specificity and sensitivity. Several of the top co-occurrence clusters appeared to be linked to parvovirus B19, influenza, CMV and Epstein-Barr virus, according to a later analysis. CMV serostatus was the only immune exposure information available for the cohort. In a later analysis, TCR association rates were found to vary across HLA loci, with the most associated TCRs seen for DRB1 alleles and the fewest for HLA-C alleles. When HLA alleles, especially DR and DQ, strongly co-occurred, attributing TCR associations to individual alleles was difficult. In a later analysis, HLA-associated TCR beta chains showed more clonal expansion and lower generation probabilities than non-associated chains that were equally common. A further reported finding was that TCR beta sequences accurately predicted the HLA-A and HLA-B alleles for most subjects in the first cohort. An earlier analysis of several hundred of the donors showed that most TCR beta V segments appeared in productive rearrangements either about 87% or about 30% of the time, which broadly matched IMGT annotations. Because counts were too low, some 17 rarely observed V segments, including chromosome 9 orphons, were excluded from the earlier analysis of under 650 of the donors. In a later genetic analysis, fewer N-insertions in productive TCRs were reported among donors in an Asian-associated ancestry cluster than the roughly 640-donor mean. This cohort had only TCR beta chains sequenced, and the lack of alpha or paired-chain data limited which features could be detected. A cluster of highly shared sequence variants was judged likely to represent a technical artifact of the sequencing pipeline. The authors suggested that the approach could potentially be extended to other disease states and immunological phenotypes. HLA typing was unavailable for some donors at each locus, so association tests used only the typed subset.

This TCR was sampled from a woman in her forties or fifties in good health and CMV-seropositive. The sequencing sample was made of PBMCs.

CDR3 region: CASSIQVSNEKLFF. The DNA sequence reads TGTGCCAGTAGTATACAGGTTTCTAATGAAAAACTGTTTTTT. The receptor chain draws on TRBV19 and TRBJ1-4, with the D segment identity uncertain. The CDR1 and CDR2 encoded by the germline V gene (reference sequence) are LNHDA and SQIVND. Cut back by 2 bases and 3 bases, the V and J ends lie 7 bases apart. The CDR3 goes from the cysteine to the phenylalanine over 14 residues. The only DNA kept is the CDR3, 42 bases in frame from the first base.